What follows are 10 T cell receptor beta chains derived from one specimen sequenced in a study of prognosis after radiotherapy for stage I lung cancer. The study amplified the TCR beta CDR3 region from genomic DNA. This amplification was carried out by two rounds of multiplex PCR. Round-one PCR had primers specific to each TRBV and TRBJ gene. TCRdb reprocessed the multiplex PCR reads with MiXCR, giving one entry per CDR3 protein. The sample lists around 30,000 distinct CDR3 sequences, under 40% occurring once. The source was PBMCs, collected before or after stereotactic body radiation therapy (not recorded which). All receptors come from a donor over 45 with non-small cell lung cancer.

The sample holds a few counts of this clonotype. This rearrangement joins TRBV27 to TRBJ1-2; D uncertain. Trimming left V 0 bases short and J 4 bases short, with 12 bases between. Germline V lookup: CDR1 MNHEY, CDR2 SMNVEV (reference sequence). The CDR3 is made up of 15 amino acids. CDR3 region: CASSLSIQAPYGYTF. CDR3 DNA: TGTGCCAGCAGTTTATCTATTCAGGCCCCCTATGGCTACACCTTC.

This clonotype has at least ten counts. The chain combines TRBV6-4 with TRBJ1-3; D gene uncertain. Germline assignment: CDR1 MRHNA and CDR2 SNTAGT. The V and J ends lost 5 bases and 4 bases respectively, with 9 bases between them. This CDR3 comprises 13 residues. The CDR3 DNA follows: TGTGCCAGCAGTAGTACTGCAGGAAACACCATATATTTT. Translation gives CASSSTAGNTIYF.

The rearrangement joins TRBV20-1 to TRBJ2-7; perhaps TRBD2 as D (5 bases). The CDR3 sequence is 15 residues long. Germline V gene lookup returns CDR1 DFQATT and CDR2 SNEGSKA (reference sequence). V was pared by 5 bases and J by 4 bases, with 21 bases between. CDR3 in DNA: TGCAGTGCTCGAGGAGGTTCTATAGCTGCGTACGAGCAGTACTTC. This gives the protein CSARGGSIAAYEQYF.

This clonotype came up many times. The J gene is TRBJ2-1, the V gene TRBV29-1, with TRBD1 matching 10 bases. The CDR3 consists of 15 residues. Germline lookup yields CDR1 SQVTM and CDR2 ANQGSEA. V was clipped by 2 bases and J by 8 bases; unmatched bases: 9. The CDR3 region has the DNA TGCAGCGTTGAACGCGCGGGACAGGGGATTGATGAGCAGTTCTTC. Its protein is CSVERAGQGIDEQFF.

There are many counts of this clonotype. The chain has TRBV15 and TRBJ1-1, with a possible D match to TRBD1 (5 bases). CDR1 LNHNV and CDR2 YYDKDF come from the germline V gene (reference sequence). Trimming pared 7 bases from V and 5 bases from J, leaving 14 bases between. The CDR3 is 13 residues long. DNA for the CDR3: TGTGCCACCACTCGGGGCCAGAGAACTGAAGCTTTCTTT. This encodes CATTRGQRTEAFF.

Ten or more counts support this clonotype. The rearrangement links TRBV5-5 to TRBJ2-1; no reliable D call. Germline V gene data show CDR1 as SGHKS and CDR2 as YYEKEE (reference sequence). V was trimmed by 0 bases and J by 10 bases, leaving 8 bases between them. The length of the CDR3 is 12 residues. CDR3 bases: TGTGCCAGCAGCTTGGTTCCCGGCGAGCAGTTCTTC. This sequence encodes CASSLVPGEQFF.

This clonotype came up many times. The chain is built from TRBV3-1 and TRBJ2-5; 15 nucleotides line up with TRBD2. The V and J ends lost 3 bases and 4 bases, in that order; junction bases with no gene match: 6. The germline V gene has CDR1 LGHDT and CDR2 YNNKEL (reference sequence). There are 17 residues in the CDR3. The CDR3 DNA reads TGTGCCAGCAGCCAGGGGGGGACTAGCGGGAGGCGAGAGACCCAGTACTTC. This translates into CASSQGGTSGRRETQYF.

This clonotype qualifies as medium-sized. J is TRBJ2-6 and V is TRBV6-1; weak D call: TRBD2 (6 bases). The CDR3 length is 16 residues. Between the trimmed V and J ends, which lost 5 bases and 0 bases, there was a span of 11 bases. In germline, CDR1 is MNHNS, CDR2 SASEGT. CDR3 DNA: TGTGCCAGCAGTAGAAGCGGGTCCTCTGGGGCCAACGTCCTGACTTTC. It translates to CASSRSGSSGANVLTF.

The table lists this clonotype with many counts. This rearrangement joins TRBV18 to TRBJ1-6, with unresolved D. Per germline, CDR1 KGHSH and CDR2 LQKENI. The CDR3 is 12 residues long. Between the trimmed V and J ends, which lost 8 bases and 8 bases, there was a span of 10 bases. The CDR3 here is CASRREDSPLHF. The DNA of the CDR3 is TGTGCCAGCCGCCGGGAAGATTCACCCCTCCACTTT.

The chain employs TRBV6-1 and TRBJ2-6; maybe TRBD1 (5 bases). The germline gives CDR1 MNHNS, CDR2 SASEGT. The V end was cut by 4 bases, the J end by 8 bases, with 15 bases between. This CDR3 region has 15 residues. Here the CDR3 DNA reads TGTGCCAGCAGTGGCCAGGGCTCTTGGTCCAACGTCCTGACTTTC. Protein sequence: CASSGQGSWSNVLTF.